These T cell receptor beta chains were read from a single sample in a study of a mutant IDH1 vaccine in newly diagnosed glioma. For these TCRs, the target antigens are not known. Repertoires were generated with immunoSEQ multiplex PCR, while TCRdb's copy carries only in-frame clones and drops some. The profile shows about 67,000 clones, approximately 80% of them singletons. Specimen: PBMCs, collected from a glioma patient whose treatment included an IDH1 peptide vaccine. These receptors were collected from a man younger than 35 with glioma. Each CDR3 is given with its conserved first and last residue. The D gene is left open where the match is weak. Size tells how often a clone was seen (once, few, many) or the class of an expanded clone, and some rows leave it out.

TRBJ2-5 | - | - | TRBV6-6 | TGTGCCAGCAGTTACCGTAAGGGAGGCGAGACCCAGTACTTC | CASSYRKGGETQYF
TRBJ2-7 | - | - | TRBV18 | TGTGCCAGCTCACCCGCCATCTCCTACGAGCAGTACTTC | CASSPAISYEQYF
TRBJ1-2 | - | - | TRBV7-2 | TGTGCCAGCAGCTTTCCCGGGGGGACTGGCTACACCTTC | CASSFPGGTGYTF
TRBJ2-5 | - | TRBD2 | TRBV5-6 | TGTGCCAGCAGCCTGTTGGGACTAGGAGTTGAGACCCAGTACTTC | CASSLLGLGVETQYF
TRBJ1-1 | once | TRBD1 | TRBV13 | TGTGCCAGCAGCGCAGACAGGGGGCAGAACACTGAAGCTTTCTTT | CASSADRGQNTEAFF
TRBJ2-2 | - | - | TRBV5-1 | TGCGCCAGCACCCACCGGGAGTTATACACCGGGGAGCTGTTTTTT | CASTHRELYTGELFF
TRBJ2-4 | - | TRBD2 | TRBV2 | TGTGCCAGCAGTGATTTGGGAGGGCCCTTTGACATTCAGTACTTC | CASSDLGGPFDIQYF
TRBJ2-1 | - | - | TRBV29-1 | TGCAGCGTTGAAGAATCCCTTCCGGGGAGTCAGTTCTTC | CSVEESLPGSQFF
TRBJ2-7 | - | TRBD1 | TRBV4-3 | TGCGCCAGCAGCCAAGAGGAGCAGGGGGCATACGAGCAGTACTTC | CASSQEEQGAYEQYF
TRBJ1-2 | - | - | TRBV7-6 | TGTGCCAGCACCCCTTTCGGGGACGGAACTTCTAACTATGGCTACACCTTC | CASTPFGDGTSNYGYTF
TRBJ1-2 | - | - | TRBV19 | TGTGCCAGTAGTCCCTGGGGAGGGGCCTATGGCTACACCTTC | CASSPWGGAYGYTF
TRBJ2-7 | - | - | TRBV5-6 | TGTGCCAGCAGCTCGGGCGCAATTCGACCCTACGAGCAGTACTTC | CASSSGAIRPYEQYF
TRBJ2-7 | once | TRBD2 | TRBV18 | TGTGCCAGCTCGCGGGGACTAGCGGGGGCCTACGAGCAGTACTTC | CASSRGLAGAYEQYF
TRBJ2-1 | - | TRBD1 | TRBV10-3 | TGTGCCATCAGAGCCGACAGGGGCCCATACAATGAGCAGTTCTTC | CAIRADRGPYNEQFF